These 9 T cell receptor beta chains share one sample of origin, sequenced in a study of cytomegalovirus exposure and HLA in healthy donors. PCR employed 60 Vbeta and 13 Jbeta primers. The data were produced by immunoSEQ multiplex PCR, yet TCRdb's version contains in-frame clones alone and is incomplete. The sample holds approximately 210,000 clones. Material: PBMCs. These receptors originate from a woman aged 25-40 years in good health and CMV-seropositive.

The chain recombines TRBV2 with TRBJ2-5; D might be TRBD1 (6 bases). The CDR3 totals 15 residues. The germline gives CDR1 SNHLY, CDR2 FYNNEI. The V end was cut by 4 bases, the J end by 5 bases, with 17 bases between. CDR3 DNA: TGTGCCAGCAGTGGAGGGGCTGCCCAGGGGGAGACCCAGTACTTC. Protein product: CASSGGAAQGETQYF.

This rearrangement joins TRBV7-9 to TRBJ1-2; no clear D gene. With 5 bases removed from V and 3 bases from J, the gap between germline ends came to 13 bases. The CDR3 extends over 14 amino acids. Germline CDR1 is SEHNR and CDR2 is FQNEAQ (reference sequence). CDR3 coding DNA: TGTGCCAGCAGCGCACCCGGGGTTGACTATGGCTACACCTTC. Translating gives CASSAPGVDYGYTF.

V usage is TRBV18 and J usage is TRBJ2-5, with 8 bases aligning to TRBD1. Trimming took 3 bases from V and 5 from J; bases not matched to a gene: 5. The CDR3 runs 14 residues. Germline loops: CDR1 KGHSH, CDR2 LQKENI. The CDR3 protein is CASSPDREVETQYF. Here the CDR3 DNA reads TGTGCCAGCTCACCGGACAGGGAGGTGGAGACCCAGTACTTC.

The V call is TRBV12-5, the J call TRBJ2-5; 11 bases map to TRBD2. CDR3 length: 13 residues. Germline loops: CDR1 LGHNT, CDR2 FRNRAP. Trimming removed 7 bases from V and 11 bases from J; junction bases left unmatched: 9. This chain's CDR3 is CASDLAGGIEQYF. For the CDR3, the DNA is TGTGCTAGTGACCTAGCGGGAGGAATTGAGCAGTACTTC.

The chain employs TRBV5-1 and TRBJ2-5, with 11 positions matching TRBD2. CDR3 length equals 14 residues. Germline lookup yields CDR1 SGHRS and CDR2 YFSETQ. J lost 4 bases, V lost 3 bases, and 2 bases had no gene match. Here the CDR3 reads CASSSLAGVETQYF. The CDR3 DNA is TGCGCCAGCAGCTCACTAGCGGGAGTAGAGACCCAGTACTTC.

The chain uses TRBV5-4 and TRBJ2-7; 12 positions match TRBD2. The CDR3 has 18 amino acids. Germline V gene lookup returns CDR1 SGHNT and CDR2 YYREEE (reference sequence). The junction had 14 bases not matched to a gene; V was cut back by 0 bases and J by 7 bases. The CDR3 nucleotides are TGTGCCAGCAGCTTGGTGCCGGGACTAGCGGGCACTACACGGGAGCAGTACTTC. Amino acids: CASSLVPGLAGTTREQYF.

This chain uses TRBV7-9 with TRBJ1-6; maybe TRBD1 (6 bases). The V gene's germline CDR1 is SEHNR and CDR2 FQNEAQ (reference sequence). V lost 4 bases to trimming and J lost 9 bases, with 19 bases between them. CDR3 size: 16 residues. The CDR3 here is CASSSFRGGIGSPLHF. In DNA form, the CDR3 reads TGTGCCAGCAGCTCATTTAGGGGGGGGATTGGTTCACCCCTCCACTTT.

The rearrangement joins TRBV7-7 to TRBJ2-1, with TRBD2 matching 8 bases. CDR3 size: 16 residues. The V gene end was trimmed by 5 bases and the J gene end by 0 bases; junction bases not matched to a gene: 6. Germline lookup yields CDR1 SSHAT and CDR2 FNYEAQ (reference sequence). The CDR3 coding sequence is TGTGCCAGCAGCCCCGGGGGGGGGAGCTCCTACAATGAGCAGTTCTTC. Its protein is CASSPGGGSSYNEQFF.

The chain employs TRBV5-8 and TRBJ2-7; D not certain. CDR3 size: 17 residues. The V end lost 5 bases, the J end lost 4 bases, and 25 bases lay between the germline ends. Germline values: CDR1 SGHTS, CDR2 YDEGEE. The CDR3 sequence: CASRNDFGVHSPYEQYF. The CDR3 DNA is TGTGCCAGCAGGAACGATTTCGGAGTCCATTCACCTTACGAGCAGTACTTC.